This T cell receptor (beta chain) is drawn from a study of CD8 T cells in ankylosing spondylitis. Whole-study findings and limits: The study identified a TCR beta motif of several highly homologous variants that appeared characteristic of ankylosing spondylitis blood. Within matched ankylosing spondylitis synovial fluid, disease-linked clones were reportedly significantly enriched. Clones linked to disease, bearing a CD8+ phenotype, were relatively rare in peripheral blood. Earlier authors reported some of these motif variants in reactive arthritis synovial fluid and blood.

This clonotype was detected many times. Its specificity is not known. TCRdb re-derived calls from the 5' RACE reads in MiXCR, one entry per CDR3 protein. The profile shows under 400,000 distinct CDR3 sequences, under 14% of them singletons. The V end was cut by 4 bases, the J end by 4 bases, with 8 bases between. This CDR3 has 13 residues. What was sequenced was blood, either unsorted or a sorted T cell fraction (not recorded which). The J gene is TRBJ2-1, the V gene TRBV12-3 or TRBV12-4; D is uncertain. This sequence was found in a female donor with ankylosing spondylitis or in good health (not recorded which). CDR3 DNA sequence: TGTGCCAGCAGTTCGACATCTTACAATGAGCAGTTCTTC. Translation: CASSSTSYNEQFF.